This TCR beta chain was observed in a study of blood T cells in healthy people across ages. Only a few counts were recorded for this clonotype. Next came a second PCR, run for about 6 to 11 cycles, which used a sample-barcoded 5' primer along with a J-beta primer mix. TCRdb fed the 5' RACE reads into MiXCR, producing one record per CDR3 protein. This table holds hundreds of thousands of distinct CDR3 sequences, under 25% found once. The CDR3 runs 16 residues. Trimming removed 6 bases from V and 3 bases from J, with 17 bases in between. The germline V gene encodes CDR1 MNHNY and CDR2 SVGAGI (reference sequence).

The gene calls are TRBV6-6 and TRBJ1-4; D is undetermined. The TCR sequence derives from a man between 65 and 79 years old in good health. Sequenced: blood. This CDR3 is CASSRKGPTANEKLFF. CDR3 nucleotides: TGTGCCAGCAGCCGTAAGGGTCCTACAGCTAATGAAAAACTGTTTTTT.